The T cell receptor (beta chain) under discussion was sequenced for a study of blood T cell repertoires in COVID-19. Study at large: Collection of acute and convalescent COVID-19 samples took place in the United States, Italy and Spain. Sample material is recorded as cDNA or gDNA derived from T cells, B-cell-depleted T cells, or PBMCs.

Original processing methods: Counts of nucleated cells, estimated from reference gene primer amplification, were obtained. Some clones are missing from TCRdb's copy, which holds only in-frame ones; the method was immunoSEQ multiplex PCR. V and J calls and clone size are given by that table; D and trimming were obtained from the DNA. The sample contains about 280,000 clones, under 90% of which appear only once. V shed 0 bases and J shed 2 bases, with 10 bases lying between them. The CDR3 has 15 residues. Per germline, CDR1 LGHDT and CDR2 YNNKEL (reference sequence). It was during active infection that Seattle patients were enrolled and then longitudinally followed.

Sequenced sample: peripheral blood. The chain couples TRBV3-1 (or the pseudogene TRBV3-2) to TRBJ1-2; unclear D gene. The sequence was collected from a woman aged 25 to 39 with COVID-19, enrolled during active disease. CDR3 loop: CASSQEYSKNYGYTF. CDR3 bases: TGTGCCAGCAGCCAAGAATACAGCAAAAACTATGGCTACACCTTC.